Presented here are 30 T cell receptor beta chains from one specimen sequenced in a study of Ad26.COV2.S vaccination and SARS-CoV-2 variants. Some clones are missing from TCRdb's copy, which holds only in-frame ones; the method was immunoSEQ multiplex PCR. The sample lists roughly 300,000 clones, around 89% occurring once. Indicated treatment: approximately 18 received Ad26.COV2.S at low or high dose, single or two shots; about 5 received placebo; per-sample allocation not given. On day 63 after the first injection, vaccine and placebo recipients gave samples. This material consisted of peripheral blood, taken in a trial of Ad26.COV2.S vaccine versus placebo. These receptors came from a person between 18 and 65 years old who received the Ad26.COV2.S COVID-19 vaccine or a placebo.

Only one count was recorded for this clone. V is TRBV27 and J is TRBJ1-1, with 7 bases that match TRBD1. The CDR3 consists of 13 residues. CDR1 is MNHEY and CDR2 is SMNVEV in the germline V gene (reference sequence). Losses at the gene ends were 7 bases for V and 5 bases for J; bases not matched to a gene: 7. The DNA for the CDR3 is TGTGCCAGCAAATTACAGGGGTCTACTGAAGCTTTCTTT. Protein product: CASKLQGSTEAFF.

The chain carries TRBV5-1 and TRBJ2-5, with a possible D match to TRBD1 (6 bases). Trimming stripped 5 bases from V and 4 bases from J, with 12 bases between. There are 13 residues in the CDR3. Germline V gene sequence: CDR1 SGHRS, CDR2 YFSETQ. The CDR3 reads CASSTGSGETQYF. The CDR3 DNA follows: TGCGCCAGCAGTACAGGGTCGGGAGAGACCCAGTACTTC.

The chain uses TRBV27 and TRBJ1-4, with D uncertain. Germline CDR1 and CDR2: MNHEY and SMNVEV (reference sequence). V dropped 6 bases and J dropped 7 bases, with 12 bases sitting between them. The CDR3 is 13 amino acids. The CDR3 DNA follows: TGTGCCAGCAGGCCCACCGACCGTGAAAAACTGTTTTTT. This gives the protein CASRPTDREKLFF.

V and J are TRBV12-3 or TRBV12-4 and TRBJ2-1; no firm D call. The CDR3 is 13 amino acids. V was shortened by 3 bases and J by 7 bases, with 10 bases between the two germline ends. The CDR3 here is CASSFHGSNEQFF. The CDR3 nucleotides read TGTGCCAGCAGTTTCCATGGGTCAAATGAGCAGTTCTTC.

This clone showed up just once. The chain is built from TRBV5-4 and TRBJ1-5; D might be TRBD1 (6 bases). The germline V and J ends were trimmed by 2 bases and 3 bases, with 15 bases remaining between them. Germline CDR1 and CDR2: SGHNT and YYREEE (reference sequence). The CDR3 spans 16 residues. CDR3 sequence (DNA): TGTGCCAGCAGCTTCTGGGGGAGGGGGGACAATCAGCCCCAGCATTTT. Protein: CASSFWGRGDNQPQHF.

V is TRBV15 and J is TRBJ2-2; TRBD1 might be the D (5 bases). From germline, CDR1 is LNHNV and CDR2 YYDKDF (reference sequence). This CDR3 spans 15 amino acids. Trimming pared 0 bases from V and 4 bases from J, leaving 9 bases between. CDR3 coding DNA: TGTGCCACCAGCAGAGAACGACAGCTCACCGGGGAGCTGTTTTTT. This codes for CATSRERQLTGELFF.

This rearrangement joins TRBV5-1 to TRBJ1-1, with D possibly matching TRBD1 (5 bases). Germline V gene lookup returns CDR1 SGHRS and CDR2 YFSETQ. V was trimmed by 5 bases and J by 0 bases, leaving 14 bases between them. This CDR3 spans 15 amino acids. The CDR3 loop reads CASSFRGILNTEAFF. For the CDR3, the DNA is TGCGCCAGCAGTTTTAGGGGCATCTTGAACACTGAAGCTTTCTTT.

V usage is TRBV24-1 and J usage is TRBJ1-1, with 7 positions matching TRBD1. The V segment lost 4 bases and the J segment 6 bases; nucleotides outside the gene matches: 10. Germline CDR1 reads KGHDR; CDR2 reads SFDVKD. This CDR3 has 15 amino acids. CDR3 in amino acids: CATSEGADRASEAFF. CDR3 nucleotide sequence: TGTGCCACCAGTGAGGGTGCCGACAGGGCCTCTGAAGCTTTCTTT.

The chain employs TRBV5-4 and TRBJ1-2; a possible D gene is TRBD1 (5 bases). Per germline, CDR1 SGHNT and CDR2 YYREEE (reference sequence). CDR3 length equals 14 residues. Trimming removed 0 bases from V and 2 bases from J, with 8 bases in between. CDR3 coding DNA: TGTGCCAGCAGCTTGGAACAGGAGAACTATGGCTACACCTTC. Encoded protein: CASSLEQENYGYTF. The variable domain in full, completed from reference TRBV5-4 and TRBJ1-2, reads ETGVTQSPTHLIKTRGQQVTLRCSSQSGHNTVSWYQQALGQGPQFIFQYYREEENGRGNFPPRFSGLQFPNYSSELNVNALELDDSALYLCASSLEQENYGYTFGSGTRLTVV.

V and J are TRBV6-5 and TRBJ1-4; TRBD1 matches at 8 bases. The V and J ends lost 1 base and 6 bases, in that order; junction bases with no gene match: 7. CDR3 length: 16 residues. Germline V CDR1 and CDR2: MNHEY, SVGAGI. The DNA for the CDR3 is TGTGCCAGCAGTTACTACACAGGGGGGAGAGATGAAAAACTGTTTTTT. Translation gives CASSYYTGGRDEKLFF.

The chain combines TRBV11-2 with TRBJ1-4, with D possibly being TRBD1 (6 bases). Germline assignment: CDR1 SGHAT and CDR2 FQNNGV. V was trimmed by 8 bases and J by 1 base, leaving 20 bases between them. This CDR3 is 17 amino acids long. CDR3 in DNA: TGTGCCAGCGCCCCTGGGGGGGGCTTGTTAACTAATGAAAAACTGTTTTTT. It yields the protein CASAPGGGLLTNEKLFF.

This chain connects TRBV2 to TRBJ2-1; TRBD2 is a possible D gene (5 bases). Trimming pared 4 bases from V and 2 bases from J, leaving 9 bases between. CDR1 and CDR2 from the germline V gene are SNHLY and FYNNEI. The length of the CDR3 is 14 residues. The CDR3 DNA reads TGTGCCAGCAGTGGAATTAGCGCCTACAATGAGCAGTTCTTC. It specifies CASSGISAYNEQFF.

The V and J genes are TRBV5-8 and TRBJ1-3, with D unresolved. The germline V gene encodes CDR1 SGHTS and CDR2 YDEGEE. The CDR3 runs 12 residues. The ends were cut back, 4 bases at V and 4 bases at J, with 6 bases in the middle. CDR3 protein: CASSALGNTIYF. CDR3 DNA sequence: TGTGCCAGCAGCGCCCTAGGAAACACCATATATTTT.

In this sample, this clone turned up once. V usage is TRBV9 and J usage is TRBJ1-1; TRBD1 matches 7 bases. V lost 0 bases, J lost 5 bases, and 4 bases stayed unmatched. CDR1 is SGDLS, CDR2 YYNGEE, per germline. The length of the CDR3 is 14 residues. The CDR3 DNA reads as TGTGCCAGCAGCGTAGGCCCAGGGGGGACTGAAGCTTTCTTT. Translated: CASSVGPGGTEAFF.

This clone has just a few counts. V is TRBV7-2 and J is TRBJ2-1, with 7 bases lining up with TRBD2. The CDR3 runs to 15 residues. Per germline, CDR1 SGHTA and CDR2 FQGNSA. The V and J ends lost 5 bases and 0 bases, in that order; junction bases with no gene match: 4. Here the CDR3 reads CASSPTSASYNEQFF. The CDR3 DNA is TGTGCCAGCAGCCCCACTAGCGCCTCCTACAATGAGCAGTTCTTC.

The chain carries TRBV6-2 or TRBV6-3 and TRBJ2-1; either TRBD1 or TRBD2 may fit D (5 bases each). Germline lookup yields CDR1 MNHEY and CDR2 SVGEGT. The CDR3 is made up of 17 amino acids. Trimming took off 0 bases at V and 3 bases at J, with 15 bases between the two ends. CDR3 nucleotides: TGTGCCAGCAGTTACTCAGGCCGGGGCTACTTCTACAATGAGCAGTTCTTC. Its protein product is CASSYSGRGYFYNEQFF.

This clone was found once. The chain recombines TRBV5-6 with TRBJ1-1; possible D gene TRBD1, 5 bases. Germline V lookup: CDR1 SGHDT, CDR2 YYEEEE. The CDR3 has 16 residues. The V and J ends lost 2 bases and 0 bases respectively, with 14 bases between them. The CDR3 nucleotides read TGTGCCAGCAGCTTATCGGCAGGGCTTTTGAACACTGAAGCTTTCTTT. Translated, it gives CASSLSAGLLNTEAFF.

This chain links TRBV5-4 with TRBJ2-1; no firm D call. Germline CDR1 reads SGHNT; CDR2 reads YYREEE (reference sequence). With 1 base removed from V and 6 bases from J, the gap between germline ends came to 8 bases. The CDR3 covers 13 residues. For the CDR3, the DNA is TGTGCCAGCAGCTTGAGTTCCCTCAATGAGCAGTTCTTC. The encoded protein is CASSLSSLNEQFF.

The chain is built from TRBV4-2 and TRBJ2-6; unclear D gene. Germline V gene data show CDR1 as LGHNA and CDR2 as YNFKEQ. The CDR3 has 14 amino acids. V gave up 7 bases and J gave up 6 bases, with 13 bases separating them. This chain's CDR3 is CASTTSGEANVLTF. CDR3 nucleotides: TGTGCCAGCACCACCTCTGGTGAGGCCAACGTCCTGACTTTC.

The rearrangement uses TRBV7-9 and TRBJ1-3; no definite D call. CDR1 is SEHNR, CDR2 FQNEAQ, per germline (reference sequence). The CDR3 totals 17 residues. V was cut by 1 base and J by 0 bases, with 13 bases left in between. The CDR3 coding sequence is TGTGCCAGCAGCTTAGAGCCAGGCACTGTCTCTGGAAACACCATATATTTT. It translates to CASSLEPGTVSGNTIYF.

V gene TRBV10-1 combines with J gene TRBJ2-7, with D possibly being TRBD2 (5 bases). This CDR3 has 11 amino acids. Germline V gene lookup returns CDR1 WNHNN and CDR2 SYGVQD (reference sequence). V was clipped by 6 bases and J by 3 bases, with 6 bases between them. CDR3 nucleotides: TGCGCCAGCAGGGACTTCTACGAGCAGTACTTC. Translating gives CASRDFYEQYF.

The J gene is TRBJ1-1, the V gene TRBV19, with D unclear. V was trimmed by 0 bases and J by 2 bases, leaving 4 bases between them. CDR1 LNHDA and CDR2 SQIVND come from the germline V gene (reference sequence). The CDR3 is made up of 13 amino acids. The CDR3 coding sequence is TGTGCCAGTAGTATAGACCGTAACACTGAAGCTTTCTTT. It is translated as CASSIDRNTEAFF.

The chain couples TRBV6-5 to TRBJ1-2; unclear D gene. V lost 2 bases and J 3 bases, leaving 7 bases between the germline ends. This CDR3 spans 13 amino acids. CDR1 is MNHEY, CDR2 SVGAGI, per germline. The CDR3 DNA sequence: TGTGCCAGCAGTTACGGGGTCGACTATGGCTACACCTTC. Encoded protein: CASSYGVDYGYTF.

CDR3 DNA: TGTGCCAGCAGCACTCGGACACCAATGAACACTGAAGCTTTCTTT. This translates into CASSTRTPMNTEAFF. V usage is TRBV11-2 and J usage is TRBJ1-1; a possible D gene is TRBD1 (5 bases). CDR1 is SGHAT and CDR2 is FQNNGV in the germline V gene. The length of the CDR3 is 15 residues. Trimming took 5 bases from V and 0 from J, leaving 13 bases between them.

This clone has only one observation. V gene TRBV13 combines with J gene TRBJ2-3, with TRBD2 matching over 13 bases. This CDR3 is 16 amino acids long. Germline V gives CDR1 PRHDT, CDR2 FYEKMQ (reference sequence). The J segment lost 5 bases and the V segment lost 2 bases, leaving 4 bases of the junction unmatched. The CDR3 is CASSLFGLAGVDTQYF. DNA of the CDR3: TGTGCCAGCAGCTTATTCGGACTAGCGGGAGTAGATACGCAGTATTTT. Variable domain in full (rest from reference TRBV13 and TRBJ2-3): AAGVIQSPRHLIKEKRETATLKCYPIPRHDTVYWYQQGPGQDPQFLISFYEKMQSDKGSIPDRFSAQQFSDYHSELNMSSLELGDSALYFCASSLFGLAGVDTQYFGPGTRLTVL.

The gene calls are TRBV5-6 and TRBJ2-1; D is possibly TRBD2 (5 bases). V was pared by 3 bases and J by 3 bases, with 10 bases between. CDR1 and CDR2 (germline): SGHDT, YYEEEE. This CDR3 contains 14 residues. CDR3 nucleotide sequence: TGTGCCAGCAGCTACGACTATCTCTACAATGAGCAGTTCTTC. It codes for CASSYDYLYNEQFF.

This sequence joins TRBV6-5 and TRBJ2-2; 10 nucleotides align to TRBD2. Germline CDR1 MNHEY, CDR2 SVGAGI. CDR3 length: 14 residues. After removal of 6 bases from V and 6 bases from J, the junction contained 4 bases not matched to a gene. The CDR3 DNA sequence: TGTGCCAGCAGATCGAGCGGGAGGGCCGGGGAGCTGTTTTTT. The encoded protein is CASRSSGRAGELFF.

The CDR3 region is CASTTKGGFGEKLFF. The CDR3 DNA reads TGTGCCAGCACCACGAAGGGGGGGTTTGGTGAAAAACTGTTTTTT. V and J are TRBV2 and TRBJ1-4; D may be TRBD1 (6 bases). Germline CDR1 reads SNHLY; CDR2 reads FYNNEI. The CDR3 loop spans 15 amino acids. Trimming cost V 7 bases and J 7 bases, with 19 bases left between them. Together with reference TRBV2 and TRBJ1-4, the CDR3 gives the full variable domain: EPEVTQTPSHQVTQMGQEVILRCVPISNHLYFYWYRQILGQKVEFLVSFYNNEISEKSEIFDDQFSVERPDGSNFTLKIRSTKLEDSAMYFCASTTKGGFGEKLFFGSGTQLSVL.

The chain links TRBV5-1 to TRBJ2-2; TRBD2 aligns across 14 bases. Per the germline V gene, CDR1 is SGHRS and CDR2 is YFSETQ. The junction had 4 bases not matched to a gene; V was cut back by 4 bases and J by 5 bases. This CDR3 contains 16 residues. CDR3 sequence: CASSTGLAGGTGELFF. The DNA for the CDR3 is TGCGCCAGCAGCACCGGACTAGCGGGGGGTACCGGGGAGCTGTTTTTT.

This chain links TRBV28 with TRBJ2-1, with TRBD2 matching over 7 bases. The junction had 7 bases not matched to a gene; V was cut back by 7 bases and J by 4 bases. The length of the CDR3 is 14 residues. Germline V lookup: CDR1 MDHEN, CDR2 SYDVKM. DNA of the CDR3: TGTGCCAGCACCCTCGGGGGGATATACAATGAGCAGTTCTTC. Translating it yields CASTLGGIYNEQFF.